These 23 T cell receptor beta chains originate from one sample sequenced in a study of T cells in Graves' hyperthyroidism and ophthalmopathy. From RNA transcripts, TCR beta CDR3 regions were amplified. The study used the HTBI primer set for a first-round RT-PCR of the TCR CDR3. TCRdb reprocessed the multiplex PCR reads with MiXCR, giving one entry per CDR3 protein. Of approximately 560,000 distinct CDR3 sequences listed, 46% were seen once; the top ten hold 8.2%. The sequenced sample was peripheral blood or thyroid tissue (not recorded which). The receptors derive from a woman aged 18-29 years with Graves' hyperthyroidism.

This chain joins TRBV7-3 and TRBJ2-5; 7 bases agree with TRBD1. The junction had 10 bases not matched to a gene; V was cut back by 5 bases and J by 4 bases. The CDR3 sequence is 15 residues long. Germline CDR1 SGHTA, CDR2 FQGTGA. In DNA, the CDR3 is TGTGCCAGCAGCCAAGATGAGACAGGGTTAGAGACCCAGTACTTC. The encoded protein is CASSQDETGLETQYF.

The rearrangement joins TRBV29-1 to TRBJ1-2, with 8 bases matching TRBD1. The CDR3 spans 12 residues. Germline values: CDR1 SQVTM, CDR2 ANQGSEA. V trimming: 2 bases; J trimming: 7 bases; junction bases outside the gene matches: 3. For the CDR3, the DNA is TGCAGCGTTGAACGACAGGGGAGTGGCTACACCTTC. As protein: CSVERQGSGYTF.

The chain is built from TRBV7-2 and TRBJ1-3; 7 bases match TRBD1. Unmatched junction bases numbered 8, after V lost 3 bases and J lost 12 bases. In germline, CDR1 is SGHTA, CDR2 FQGNSA. The CDR3 covers 13 residues. In DNA form, the CDR3 reads TGTGCCAGCAGCTTCGAGACAGGGTCTGGCATATATTTT. This gives the protein CASSFETGSGIYF.

This clonotype was observed at least ten times. The rearrangement uses TRBV12-3 or TRBV12-4 and TRBJ1-1; D unclear. The CDR3 runs 11 residues. Trimming removed 6 bases from V and 5 bases from J, with 7 bases in between. The CDR3, as DNA: TGTGCCAGCAGCTTTGGTACTGAAGCTTTCTTT. This translates into CASSFGTEAFF.

This clonotype occurred a few times. The rearrangement uses TRBV7-9 and TRBJ1-1, with TRBD1 matching over 7 bases. This CDR3 is 13 amino acids long. The germline V gene encodes CDR1 SEHNR and CDR2 FQNEAQ (reference sequence). The junction had 9 bases not matched to a gene; V was cut back by 10 bases and J by 4 bases. CDR3 bases: TGTGCCACCCCGGAGGACAGGATCACTGAAGCTTTCTTT. It yields the protein CATPEDRITEAFF.

This chain uses TRBV4-2 with TRBJ1-4, with D unresolved. The V end was cut by 0 bases, the J end by 4 bases, with 9 bases between. This CDR3 comprises 15 residues. Germline lookup yields CDR1 LGHNA and CDR2 YNFKEQ. The CDR3 protein is CASSQEDGNNEKLFF. CDR3 DNA sequence: TGTGCCAGCAGCCAAGAGGACGGAAATAATGAAAAACTGTTTTTT.

The sample holds a few counts of this clonotype. The chain employs TRBV5-1 and TRBJ2-7; D not certain. With 5 bases removed from V and 1 base from J, the gap between germline ends came to 13 bases. The CDR3 sequence is 14 residues long. Per germline, CDR1 SGHRS and CDR2 YFSETQ. Written as DNA, the CDR3 is TGCGCCAGCAGGGTTCAGAGTGGATCCTACGAGCAGTACTTC. Protein product: CASRVQSGSYEQYF.

Regarding this clonotype: The junction departs from germline at one end; a sequencing error may be responsible. The chain joins TRBV25-1 to TRBJ1-1, with TRBD1 matching 7 bases. Germline V lookup: CDR1 MGHDK, CDR2 SYGVNS. CDR3 length: 11 amino acids. The CDR3: CASSSGGAALF. The CDR3 coding sequence is TGTGCCAGCAGCTCAGGGGGGGCGGCTCTCTTT.

In regard to this clonotype: At one end the junction does not follow the germline gene, possibly because of a read error. V is TRBV6-5 and J is TRBJ1-1; D unclear. CDR1 is MNHEY, CDR2 SVGAGI, per germline. The CDR3 has 13 residues. CDR3 sequence (DNA): TGTGCCATCAGTTACAAACCGAACACTGAAGCTTTCTTT. The encoded protein is CAISYKPNTEAFF.

A few counts support this clonotype. J is TRBJ1-2 and V is TRBV20-1, with D maybe TRBD1 (5 bases). CDR3 size: 12 residues. V lost 3 bases and J 5 bases, leaving 10 bases between the germline ends. Germline lookup yields CDR1 DFQATT and CDR2 SNEGSKA (reference sequence). CDR3 nucleotides: TGCAGTGCTAGGGGCAGGGTTTATGGCTACACCTTC. It codes for CSARGRVYGYTF.

This clonotype appeared many times. This sequence joins TRBV7-9 and TRBJ1-6, with D possibly matching TRBD1 (5 bases). This CDR3 has 16 amino acids. Trimming shortened V by 8 bases and J by 7 bases, and 21 bases separated the two germline ends. Germline V gene data show CDR1 as SEHNR and CDR2 as FQNEAQ (reference sequence). This chain's CDR3 is CASRRGTEDLNSPLHF. CDR3 sequence (DNA): TGTGCCAGCCGGCGCGGGACGGAGGATCTGAATTCACCCCTCCACTTT. Combining the CDR3 with reference TRBV7-9 and TRBJ1-6 gives the whole variable domain DTGVSQNPRHKITKRGQNVTFRCDPISEHNRLYWYRQTLGQGPEFLTYFQNEAQLEKSRLLSDRFSAERPKGSFSTLEIQRTEQGDSAMYLCASRRGTEDLNSPLHFGNGTRLTVT.

The rearrangement joins TRBV30 to TRBJ2-5, with unresolved D. V was clipped by 2 bases and J by 5 bases, with 9 bases between them. Germline V lookup: CDR1 GTSNPN, CDR2 SVGIG (reference sequence). The CDR3 sequence is 12 residues long. CDR3 protein: CAWSWSGETQYF. Here the CDR3 DNA reads TGTGCCTGGAGTTGGTCCGGCGAGACCCAGTACTTC.

The genes are TRBV2 and TRBJ1-4; 9 bases align to TRBD1. The trim removed 3 bases at V and 6 bases at J, leaving 5 bases unmatched. The CDR3 runs 15 residues. CDR1 and CDR2 (germline): SNHLY, FYNNEI. CDR3 coding DNA: TGTGCCAGCAGTGAGGCGGGACAGGGATATGAAAAACTGTTTTTT. This gives the protein CASSEAGQGYEKLFF. Combining the CDR3 with reference TRBV2 and TRBJ1-4 gives the whole variable domain EPEVTQTPSHQVTQMGQEVILRCVPISNHLYFYWYRQILGQKVEFLVSFYNNEISEKSEIFDDQFSVERPDGSNFTLKIRSTKLEDSAMYFCASSEAGQGYEKLFFGSGTQLSVL.

This clonotype was seen just once. The V and J genes are TRBV29-1 and TRBJ1-5; TRBD1 might be the D (6 bases). The V gene's germline CDR1 is SQVTM and CDR2 ANQGSEA. The CDR3 has 13 amino acids. V lost 5 bases and J lost 2, with 10 bases in between. CDR3 protein: CSVMDSRNQPQHF. In DNA, the CDR3 is TGCAGCGTTATGGACAGCCGCAATCAGCCCCAGCATTTT.

There are a few counts of this clonotype. The J gene is TRBJ1-5, the V gene TRBV2, with 7 bases aligning to TRBD1. CDR3 length: 15 residues. Germline V CDR1 and CDR2: SNHLY, FYNNEI. Losses at the gene ends were 3 bases for V and 4 bases for J; bases not matched to a gene: 6. The CDR3 reads CASSEDRSLNQPQHF. The CDR3 DNA reads TGTGCCAGCAGTGAGGACAGGTCCCTTAATCAGCCCCAGCATTTT.

This chain connects TRBV2 to TRBJ1-2, with 7 positions matching TRBD1. This CDR3 region has 11 residues. Per the germline V gene, CDR1 is SNHLY and CDR2 is FYNNEI. V lost 10 bases to trimming and J lost 12 bases; unmatched junction nucleotides: 11. As DNA, the CDR3 is TGTGCCACCAGGACAGGCTCTGGAAACACCTTC. Protein sequence: CATRTGSGNTF.

This rearrangement joins TRBV29-1 to TRBJ2-7; 14 nucleotides agree with TRBD2. V lost 7 bases, J lost 7 bases, and 21 bases stayed unmatched. The CDR3 spans 18 residues. Germline V gene sequence: CDR1 SQVTM, CDR2 ANQGSEA. CDR3 sequence reads: CSGEPGLAGDPFGNEQYF. CDR3 in DNA: TGCAGCGGGGAGCCGGGACTAGCGGGAGACCCCTTTGGGAATGAGCAGTACTTC.

At least ten counts were recorded for this clonotype. The chain combines TRBV7-2 with TRBJ1-6; D call uncertain. The CDR3 contains 16 residues. V was clipped by 3 bases and J by 4 bases, with 13 bases between them. Germline CDR1 and CDR2: SGHTA and FQGNSA. The CDR3 coding sequence is TGTGCCAGCAGCTTGGGCAGGCGAATGTATAATTCACCCCTCCACTTT. It specifies CASSLGRRMYNSPLHF.

This clonotype was seen a handful of times. V usage is TRBV10-2 and J usage is TRBJ2-7; 15 bases map to TRBD2. CDR3 length: 15 amino acids. V lost 7 bases, J lost 4 bases, and 5 bases stayed unmatched. CDR1 is WSHSY and CDR2 is SAAADI in the germline V gene. The CDR3 DNA is TGCGCCAGCATTCCGGGACTAGCGGGAGGTTACGAGCAGTACTTC. Encoded protein: CASIPGLAGGYEQYF.

The gene calls are TRBV14 and TRBJ2-2; D is unclear. V was clipped by 6 bases and J by 1 base, with 9 bases between them. CDR1 and CDR2 from the germline V gene are SGHDN and FVKESK. There are 14 residues in the CDR3. The CDR3 loop reads CASRVLKNTGELFF. For the CDR3, the DNA is TGTGCCAGCAGGGTCCTTAAGAACACCGGGGAGCTGTTTTTT.

The rearrangement uses TRBV25-1 and TRBJ1-2; D is unresolved. Germline V lookup: CDR1 MGHDK, CDR2 SYGVNS. V dropped 9 bases and J dropped 5 bases, with 13 bases sitting between them. This CDR3 has 12 residues. As DNA, the CDR3 is TGTGCCAGTTATACGGAGATGTATGGCTACACCTTC. Protein sequence: CASYTEMYGYTF.

This clonotype occurred many times. The chain carries TRBV29-1 and TRBJ1-2, with D possibly being TRBD1 (5 bases). Germline V gene lookup returns CDR1 SQVTM and CDR2 ANQGSEA. The V end was cut by 4 bases, the J end by 8 bases, with 8 bases between. The CDR3 is made up of 10 amino acids. CDR3 residues: CSVGTNGYTF. The CDR3 DNA reads as TGCAGCGTTGGGACAAACGGCTACACCTTC.

This chain uses TRBV10-3 with TRBJ1-6, with D perhaps matching TRBD1 (6 bases). The CDR3 length is 14 residues. Germline V gene sequence: CDR1 ENHRY, CDR2 SYGVKD. V was shortened by 11 bases and J by 9 bases, with 20 bases between the two germline ends. DNA for the CDR3: TGTGCCGTCAACACCGGGACAACGCTTTCACCCCTCCACTTT. Its translation: CAVNTGTTLSPLHF.